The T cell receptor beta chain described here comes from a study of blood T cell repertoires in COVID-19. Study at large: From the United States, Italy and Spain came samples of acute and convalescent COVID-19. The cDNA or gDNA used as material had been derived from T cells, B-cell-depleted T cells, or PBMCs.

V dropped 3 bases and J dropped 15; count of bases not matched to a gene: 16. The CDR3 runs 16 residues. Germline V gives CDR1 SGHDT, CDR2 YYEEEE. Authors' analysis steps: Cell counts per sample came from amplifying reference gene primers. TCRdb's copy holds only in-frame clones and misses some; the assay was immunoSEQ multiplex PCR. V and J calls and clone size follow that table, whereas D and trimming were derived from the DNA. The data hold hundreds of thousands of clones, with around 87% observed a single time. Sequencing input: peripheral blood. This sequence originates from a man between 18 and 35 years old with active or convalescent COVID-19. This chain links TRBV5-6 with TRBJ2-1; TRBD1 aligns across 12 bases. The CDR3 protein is CASSYRDRGRLTQPFF. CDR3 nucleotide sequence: TGTGCCAGCAGCTACCGGGACAGGGGGCGTCTGACGCAGCCGTTCTTC.